The clone carrying this T cell receptor beta chain was counted many times. Its target is not known. Arm-PCR of CDR3 regions with iRepertoire HTBI primers generated TCR beta libraries. TCRdb reanalysed the multiplex PCR reads using MiXCR and keeps one entry per CDR3 protein. Among hundreds of thousands of distinct CDR3 sequences, 15% to 18% were seen once, and the ten largest hold 22%. This CDR3 is built from 17 residues. V lost 1 base, J lost 4 bases, and 14 bases lay in between. Germline V lookup: CDR1 MNHEY, CDR2 SMNVEV (reference sequence). This sample was included in a study of regulatory T cells in long-lasting Graves disease. Time point of the sample: newly diagnosed GD, antithyroid drugs for less than 3 months. Generation of the TCR library employed RNA extracted from PBMCs. EDTA tubes collected nine milliliters of peripheral blood. Findings and caveats of the study: There was favoring of TRBV28, TRBJ1-2 and TRBJ2-5 in persistent disease. Reduced TCR diversity was observed in persistent Graves' patients versus newly diagnosed patients. More public clonotypes were shared by persistent patients (around 2,800) than by new patients (under 1,000).

Sequences were derived from peripheral blood mononuclear cells (PBMCs), sampled at new diagnosis, from a patient treated with antithyroid drugs. The chain is built from TRBV27 and TRBJ1-6; a weak D match, TRBD1 (6 bases). The sequence was obtained from a female donor with Graves disease. The CDR3 DNA is TGTGCCAGCAGTTTATATCCCAGGGGCACGTATAATTCACCCCTCCACTTT. This codes for CASSLYPRGTYNSPLHF.